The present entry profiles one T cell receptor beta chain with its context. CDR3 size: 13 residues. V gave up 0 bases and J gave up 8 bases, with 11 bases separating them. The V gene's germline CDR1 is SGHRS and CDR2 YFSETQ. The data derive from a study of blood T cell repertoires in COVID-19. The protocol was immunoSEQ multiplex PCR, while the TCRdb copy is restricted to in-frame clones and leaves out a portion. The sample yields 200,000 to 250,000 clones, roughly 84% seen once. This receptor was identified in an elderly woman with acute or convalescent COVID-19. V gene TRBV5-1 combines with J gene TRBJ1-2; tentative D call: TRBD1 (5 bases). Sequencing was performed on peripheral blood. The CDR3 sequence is CASSLVGAGGYTF. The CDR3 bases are TGCGCCAGCAGCTTGGTAGGGGCGGGAGGCTACACCTTC. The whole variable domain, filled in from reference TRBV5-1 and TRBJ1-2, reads KAGVTQTPRYLIKTRGQQVTLSCSPISGHRSVSWYQQTPGQGLQFLFEYFSETQRNKGNFPGRFSGRQFSNSRSEMNVSTLELGDSALYLCASSLVGAGGYTFGSGTRLTVV.